This T cell receptor beta chain was sequenced for a study of blood T cell repertoires in COVID-19. Germline V gene sequence: CDR1 LNHDA, CDR2 SQIVND (reference sequence). With 5 bases removed from V and 1 base from J, the gap between germline ends came to 12 bases. This CDR3 has 14 amino acids. Study processing details: Amplifying reference gene primers gave estimates of nucleated cell counts. Assay used: immunoSEQ multiplex PCR; TCRdb lists only in-frame clones, some missing. V and J calls and clone size are copied from that table; D and trimming were computed from the DNA. The sample records under 75,000 clones, roughly 86% being singletons.

The rearrangement uses TRBV19 and TRBJ2-7; perhaps TRBD2 as D (6 bases). The sequenced sample consisted of peripheral blood. The origin of this receptor is a man aged 50 to 60 with active COVID-19. CDR3 nucleotides: TGTGCCAGTAGTCCGCGGGGTCCGTCCTACGAGCAGTACTTC. Translating gives CASSPRGPSYEQYF.